The sample holds a few counts of the clone carrying this T cell receptor beta chain. The antigen is undetermined. Around 28,000 T cell genomes (about 0.3 ug DNA) went into each PBMC replicate. Profiled with immunoSEQ multiplex PCR; TCRdb holds only in-frame clones, not every one. This table has approximately 440,000 clones, around 77% appearing once. The data originate from a study of shared clonotypes between healthy human individuals. Per germline, CDR1 SGHVS and CDR2 FQNEAQ. With 4 bases clipped from V and 3 bases from J, the junction kept 12 bases outside the gene matches. This CDR3 is built from 18 residues. Study results and caveats: Blood was the sole source, and tissue repertoires probably differ.

The chain uses TRBV7-8 and TRBJ2-1; 10 bases match TRBD2. The sequence derives from a woman in her 40s in good health. Some clones in this sample may be carry-over from other donors' samples. Sequencing was carried out using PBMCs. The DNA of the CDR3 is TGTGCCAGCAGCTCCCCGGGGACTAGCGCAGACAACTACAATGAGCAGTTCTTC. This codes for CASSSPGTSADNYNEQFF. The full variable domain, its missing parts supplied by reference TRBV7-8 and TRBJ2-1, is GAGVSQSPRYKVAKRGQDVALRCDPISGHVSLFWYQQALGQGPEFLTYFQNEAQLDKSGLPSDRFFAERPEGSVSTLKIQRTQQEDSAVYLCASSSPGTSADNYNEQFFGPGTRLTVL.